This T cell receptor beta chain comes out of a study of T cells expressing NK-cell markers. Study details: Sequencing covered eight donors, seven HCMV-seropositive and one seronegative. General study results and limits: The CD3+CD56-NKG2C+ fraction was also led by these clonotypes in several donors.

The CDR3 is made up of 15 amino acids. Germline values: CDR1 MNHEY, CDR2 SMNVEV (reference sequence). TCRdb reprocessed the 5' RACE reads, with one entry per CDR3 protein and no DNA. The repertoire table contains roughly 430,000 distinct CDR3 sequences. On this clonotype: The antigen remains undetermined.

This TCR came from a woman aged 18-69 years in good health. Sequencing input: blood T cells: a sorted CD56 or NKG2C T cell subset, CD4+ or CD8+ T cells, or bulk PBMC T cells (not recorded which). This chain joins TRBV27 and TRBJ2-2. The CDR3 here is CASSTDTSNTGELFF.